This is a list of T cell receptor beta chains from one sample in a study of CD4+ T cells in melanoma. Data came from immunoSEQ multiplex PCR; TCRdb stores just in-frame clones and leaves some out. The data show 110,000 to 150,000 clones, with over 90% seen just once and 1.5% held by the top ten. The receptors derive from a human donor with melanoma. The CDR3 runs from the conserved cysteine through the conserved F or W. The D gene is left open where the match is weak. Only part of the rows carry a size: once, few, many, or a class if the clone is expanded.

v_call: TRBV18; clone_size: .; d_call: .; j_call: TRBJ2-5; cdr3_nt: TGTGCCAGCTCACGGGACGGAGAGACCCAGTACTTC; cdr3_aa: CASSRDGETQYF
v_call: TRBV5-1; clone_size: .; d_call: TRBD2; j_call: TRBJ2-3; cdr3_nt: TGCGCCAGCAGTGTTCTAGCGGGGGGCGGGGCAGATACGCAGTATTTT; cdr3_aa: CASSVLAGGGADTQYF
v_call: TRBV2; clone_size: .; d_call: .; j_call: TRBJ1-1; cdr3_nt: TGTGCCAGCAGCCGGCAGGCGAACACTGAAGCTTTCTTT; cdr3_aa: CASSRQANTEAFF
v_call: TRBV19; clone_size: few; d_call: .; j_call: TRBJ1-5; cdr3_nt: TGTGCCAGTAGTTTCGAATCGCGGTATGGCAATCAGCCCCAGCATTTT; cdr3_aa: CASSFESRYGNQPQHF
v_call: TRBV7-6; clone_size: .; d_call: TRBD2; j_call: TRBJ2-5; cdr3_nt: TGTGCCAGCAACTTACAGCCTAGCGGGGGAAAGACCCAGTACTTC; cdr3_aa: CASNLQPSGGKTQYF
v_call: TRBV19; clone_size: .; d_call: TRBD1; j_call: TRBJ1-1; cdr3_nt: TGTGCCAGTAGTACCTTGACAGGGACGGCTGAAGCTTTCTTT; cdr3_aa: CASSTLTGTAEAFF
v_call: TRBV5-1; clone_size: .; d_call: TRBD2; j_call: TRBJ2-1; cdr3_nt: TGCGCCAGCAGCTTGGGGACTAGCGGGGGGCGAAACAATGAGCAGTTCTTC; cdr3_aa: CASSLGTSGGRNNEQFF
v_call: TRBV11-2; clone_size: .; d_call: .; j_call: TRBJ1-2; cdr3_nt: TGTGCCAGCAGCTTACGGGGGTATGGCTACACCTTC; cdr3_aa: CASSLRGYGYTF
v_call: TRBV12-5; clone_size: .; d_call: .; j_call: TRBJ2-7; cdr3_nt: TGTGCTAGTGGTTTGTTAGTGTACGAGCAGTACTTC; cdr3_aa: CASGLLVYEQYF
v_call: TRBV6-5; clone_size: few; d_call: TRBD1; j_call: TRBJ2-1; cdr3_nt: TGTGCCAGCAGCCACCGGGACAGGGCGAATGAGCAGTTCTTC; cdr3_aa: CASSHRDRANEQFF
v_call: TRBV5-8; clone_size: few; d_call: .; j_call: TRBJ1-1; cdr3_nt: TGTGCCAGCAGCTTGGGGACGAACCGGGGCCCCTTT; cdr3_aa: CASSLGTNRGPF
v_call: TRBV7-9; clone_size: .; d_call: .; j_call: TRBJ1-1; cdr3_nt: TGTGCCAGCAGCTTGAAAGCGGGCCCTAAGGACACTGAAGCTTTCTTT; cdr3_aa: CASSLKAGPKDTEAFF
v_call: TRBV25-1; clone_size: .; d_call: .; j_call: TRBJ1-1; cdr3_nt: TGTGCCAGTACCCGGGGGATGAACACTGAAGCTTTCTTT; cdr3_aa: CASTRGMNTEAFF
v_call: TRBV11-2; clone_size: .; d_call: .; j_call: TRBJ2-7; cdr3_nt: TGTGCCAGCAGCAGTGTCTACGAGCAGTACTTC; cdr3_aa: CASSSVYEQYF
v_call: TRBV2; clone_size: .; d_call: .; j_call: TRBJ1-3; cdr3_nt: TGTGCCAGCGCTCCTAGAGGGTACTACTCTGGAAACACCATATATTTT; cdr3_aa: CASAPRGYYSGNTIYF
v_call: TRBV9; clone_size: .; d_call: .; j_call: TRBJ1-1; cdr3_nt: TGTGCCAGCAGCGCCCGATATGACACGATCATGAACACTGAAGCTTTCTTT; cdr3_aa: CASSARYDTIMNTEAFF
v_call: TRBV18; clone_size: .; d_call: .; j_call: TRBJ2-2; cdr3_nt: TGTGCCAGCGCAGGTCTAGATTTATCCGGGGAGCTGTTTTTT; cdr3_aa: CASAGLDLSGELFF
v_call: TRBV9; clone_size: once; d_call: .; j_call: TRBJ1-2; cdr3_nt: TGTGCCAGCAGCACCGTCAGTCAGGGGCCGGATGGCTACACCTTC; cdr3_aa: CASSTVSQGPDGYTF
v_call: TRBV2; clone_size: .; d_call: .; j_call: TRBJ1-6; cdr3_nt: TGTGCCAGCAGTGAGGAGAGCTCCTATAATTCACCCCTCCACTTT; cdr3_aa: CASSEESSYNSPLHF
v_call: TRBV5-1; clone_size: .; d_call: .; j_call: TRBJ2-5; cdr3_nt: TGCGCCAGCAGCGGCGGGGGCAGCCAAGAGACCCAGTACTTC; cdr3_aa: CASSGGGSQETQYF
v_call: TRBV5-1; clone_size: .; d_call: .; j_call: TRBJ1-4; cdr3_nt: TGCGCCAGCAGGGAGGTTGCAACTAATGAAAAACTGTTTTTT; cdr3_aa: CASREVATNEKLFF
v_call: TRBV9; clone_size: .; d_call: TRBD2; j_call: TRBJ2-3; cdr3_nt: TGTGCCAGCAGCCAGGAACGACTAGCGAGCACAGATACGCAGTATTTT; cdr3_aa: CASSQERLASTDTQYF
v_call: TRBV19; clone_size: .; d_call: .; j_call: TRBJ1-5; cdr3_nt: TGTGCCAGTAGTATGATAGATCAGCCCCAGCATTTT; cdr3_aa: CASSMIDQPQHF
v_call: TRBV7-9; clone_size: .; d_call: .; j_call: TRBJ1-1; cdr3_nt: TGTGCCAGCAGCTTAGCTGGGTACTCTGAAGCTTTCTTT; cdr3_aa: CASSLAGYSEAFF
v_call: TRBV15; clone_size: .; d_call: .; j_call: TRBJ1-2; cdr3_nt: TGTGCCACCAGCAGAGATGTTGGGGTATATGGCTACACCTTC; cdr3_aa: CATSRDVGVYGYTF
v_call: TRBV7-2; clone_size: .; d_call: .; j_call: TRBJ1-5; cdr3_nt: TGTGCCAGCAGCTTAGCGGTGGGACTTAGCAATCAGCCCCAGCATTTT; cdr3_aa: CASSLAVGLSNQPQHF
v_call: TRBV18; clone_size: .; d_call: .; j_call: TRBJ1-3; cdr3_nt: TGTGCCAGCTCAGCTCGCCAGACAGCGGGAAACACCATATATTTT; cdr3_aa: CASSARQTAGNTIYF
v_call: TRBV11-2; clone_size: .; d_call: TRBD1; j_call: TRBJ2-7; cdr3_nt: TGTGCCAGCAGTACTATACAGGGGGCTGGAGAGCAGTACTTC; cdr3_aa: CASSTIQGAGEQYF
v_call: TRBV12-5; clone_size: .; d_call: TRBD1; j_call: TRBJ2-3; cdr3_nt: TGTGCTAGTGCCCAGGGACAGGGCACAGATACGCAGTATTTT; cdr3_aa: CASAQGQGTDTQYF
v_call: TRBV19; clone_size: .; d_call: TRBD1; j_call: TRBJ2-1; cdr3_nt: TGTGCCAGTGGACAGGGGTACGATGAGCAGTTCTTC; cdr3_aa: CASGQGYDEQFF
v_call: TRBV15; clone_size: .; d_call: TRBD2; j_call: TRBJ2-2; cdr3_nt: TGTGCCACCAGCACCGTGGCGCGGGGGGGAACTAGCACCGGGGAGCTGTTTTTT; cdr3_aa: CATSTVARGGTSTGELFF
v_call: TRBV7-9; clone_size: .; d_call: TRBD2; j_call: TRBJ2-7; cdr3_nt: TGTGCCAGCGGCGACTGGGGGGGCGAGCAGTACTTC; cdr3_aa: CASGDWGGEQYF
v_call: TRBV7-8; clone_size: .; d_call: .; j_call: TRBJ1-5; cdr3_nt: TGTGCCAGCAGCTTAGAGGGGAGTCAGCCCCAGCATTTT; cdr3_aa: CASSLEGSQPQHF
v_call: TRBV7-2; clone_size: .; d_call: .; j_call: TRBJ2-1; cdr3_nt: TGTGCCAGCAGCTTAGAACGTTCGGGTGCGGATGAGCAGTTCTTC; cdr3_aa: CASSLERSGADEQFF
v_call: TRBV5-1; clone_size: .; d_call: .; j_call: TRBJ1-1; cdr3_nt: TGCGCCAGCAGCTTTTGGGGTCATGGGGCTGAAGCTTTCTTT; cdr3_aa: CASSFWGHGAEAFF
v_call: TRBV5-1; clone_size: .; d_call: .; j_call: TRBJ1-2; cdr3_nt: TGCGCCAGCAGCGTCCGGGACAACTATGGCTACACCTTC; cdr3_aa: CASSVRDNYGYTF
v_call: TRBV6-5; clone_size: .; d_call: .; j_call: TRBJ2-7; cdr3_nt: TGTGCCAGCAGTTACCAAAGGGCGTACGAGCAGTACTTC; cdr3_aa: CASSYQRAYEQYF
v_call: TRBV4-1; clone_size: .; d_call: TRBD1; j_call: TRBJ1-5; cdr3_nt: TGCGCCAGCAGCCAAGATACAGCAGGGGGATATCAGCCCCAGCATTTT; cdr3_aa: CASSQDTAGGYQPQHF
v_call: TRBV6-1; clone_size: .; d_call: .; j_call: TRBJ1-2; cdr3_nt: TGTGCCAGCAATCGGGAGGGGCTCAGGGTCGGTGGCTACACCTTC; cdr3_aa: CASNREGLRVGGYTF
v_call: TRBV18; clone_size: .; d_call: TRBD1; j_call: TRBJ2-5; cdr3_nt: TGTGCCAGCTCACCTCCCGGGACAGGGATAATCCAAGAGACCCAGTACTTC; cdr3_aa: CASSPPGTGIIQETQYF
v_call: TRBV5-1; clone_size: .; d_call: TRBD1; j_call: TRBJ1-6; cdr3_nt: TGCGCCAGCAGCATAGGGACAGGGGGTTATAATTCACCCCTCCACTTT; cdr3_aa: CASSIGTGGYNSPLHF
v_call: TRBV7-9; clone_size: .; d_call: .; j_call: TRBJ1-2; cdr3_nt: TGTGCCAGCAGGGCAGGGGAGTATGGCTACACCTTC; cdr3_aa: CASRAGEYGYTF
v_call: TRBV6-5; clone_size: .; d_call: .; j_call: TRBJ1-5; cdr3_nt: TGTGCCAGCAGTTACTCGGGGAGCAATCAGCCCCAGCATTTT; cdr3_aa: CASSYSGSNQPQHF
v_call: TRBV4-1; clone_size: .; d_call: .; j_call: TRBJ1-2; cdr3_nt: TGCGCCAGCAGCCAAGATGCGACAGGAGACTATGGCTACACCTTC; cdr3_aa: CASSQDATGDYGYTF
v_call: TRBV6-6; clone_size: .; d_call: .; j_call: TRBJ2-3; cdr3_nt: TGTGCCACCAGCCCTCCTCACCTTAGCACAGATACGCAGTATTTT; cdr3_aa: CATSPPHLSTDTQYF
v_call: TRBV4-1; clone_size: .; d_call: .; j_call: TRBJ1-6; cdr3_nt: TGCGCCAGCAGCCAAGCCCAGGTCAATAATTCACCCCTCCACTTT; cdr3_aa: CASSQAQVNNSPLHF
v_call: TRBV13; clone_size: .; d_call: TRBD1; j_call: TRBJ2-1; cdr3_nt: TGTGCCAGCAGCCTAGGGGGCGCGGGTTACAATGAGCAGTTCTTC; cdr3_aa: CASSLGGAGYNEQFF
v_call: TRBV18; clone_size: .; d_call: TRBD1; j_call: TRBJ2-6; cdr3_nt: TGTGCCAGCTCATCGAATTGGGACAGCCTTTCTGGGGCCAACGTCCTGACTTTC; cdr3_aa: CASSSNWDSLSGANVLTF
v_call: TRBV5-1; clone_size: .; d_call: .; j_call: TRBJ2-1; cdr3_nt: TGCGCCAGCAGCTTGGTGGCGGGGGCCTCCTACAATGAGCAGTTCTTC; cdr3_aa: CASSLVAGASYNEQFF
v_call: TRBV25-1; clone_size: .; d_call: .; j_call: TRBJ2-7; cdr3_nt: TGTGCCAGCAGTGAATCAGGGAAGGCGGCCTACGAGCAGTACTTC; cdr3_aa: CASSESGKAAYEQYF
v_call: TRBV27; clone_size: .; d_call: TRBD1; j_call: TRBJ2-1; cdr3_nt: TGTGCCAGCAGTTTATCGATAATAACGGGACAGGGGTACAATGAGCAGTTCTTC; cdr3_aa: CASSLSIITGQGYNEQFF